This T cell receptor beta chain was profiled in a study of blood T cell repertoires in COVID-19. Study context: The United States, Italy and Spain supplied acute and convalescent COVID-19 samples.

V shed 2 bases and J shed 3 bases, with 9 bases lying between them. The CDR3 is 13 amino acids. CDR1 is SGHRS and CDR2 is YFSETQ in the germline V gene. Participants were aged about 18 to 89 years from around 26 US areas. In the authors' methods: Reference gene primer amplification gave estimated nucleated cell counts. Only in-frame clones appear in the TCRdb table, and some are missing; sequencing was by immunoSEQ multiplex PCR. The V and J calls and the clone size are those of that table, but D and trimming were determined from the DNA. The sample consists of about 370,000 clones, approximately 89% of them appearing once.

The chain is built from TRBV5-1 and TRBJ2-7; D not certain. The source is a woman in her 30s who had recovered from COVID-19. Input material: PBMCs or T cells enriched from blood (not recorded which). CDR3: CASSFESIYEQYF. The CDR3 DNA follows: TGCGCCAGCAGCTTTGAGAGCATCTACGAGCAGTACTTC. Full variable domain (missing parts from reference TRBV5-1 and TRBJ2-7): KAGVTQTPRYLIKTRGQQVTLSCSPISGHRSVSWYQQTPGQGLQFLFEYFSETQRNKGNFPGRFSGRQFSNSRSEMNVSTLELGDSALYLCASSFESIYEQYFGPGTRLTVT.